The 27 T cell receptor beta chains presented below share a single source sample, sequenced in a study of response to subunit inactivated influenza vaccine. TCRdb ran MiXCR on the RT-PCR reads and lists one entry per CDR3 protein. Here the sample spans about 240,000 distinct CDR3 sequences, roughly an eighth being singletons. This material consisted of non-naive T cells sorted from PBMCs, taken 14 to 15 days before vaccination. The receptors were sampled from a man aged 45-65 years who received an inactivated influenza vaccine.

There are a few counts of this clonotype. This rearrangement joins TRBV20-1 to TRBJ2-7; perhaps D is TRBD1 or TRBD2 (5 bases each). Germline-derived CDR1 and CDR2 are DFQATT and SNEGSKA (reference sequence). Trimming took 3 bases from V and 6 from J, leaving 18 bases between them. CDR3 length: 14 residues. The chain's CDR3 is CSASRDGDSSEQYF. The CDR3 nucleotides read TGCAGTGCTAGCCGGGACGGGGATTCTTCCGAGCAGTACTTC.

J is TRBJ1-2 and V is TRBV28; 9 bases are a match to TRBD1. The trim removed 3 bases at V and 0 bases at J, leaving 14 bases unmatched. The germline V gene has CDR1 MDHEN and CDR2 SYDVKM. The CDR3 runs to 19 residues. Written as DNA, the CDR3 is TGTGCCAGCAGTTTTGGGATATTGGGGACAGGGAGTCCTAACTATGGCTACACCTTC. This translates into CASSFGILGTGSPNYGYTF.

This rearrangement joins TRBV6-1 to TRBJ1-5; no clear D gene. CDR3 length: 13 residues. The germline gives CDR1 MNHNS, CDR2 SASEGT. V was cut by 2 bases and J by 5 bases, with 7 bases left in between. CDR3 in amino acids: CASSESSDQPQHF. The CDR3 coding sequence is TGTGCCAGCAGTGAATCTTCGGATCAGCCCCAGCATTTT.

The rearrangement links TRBV29-1 to TRBJ2-1, with 8 positions matching TRBD2. Unmatched junction bases numbered 8, after V lost 3 bases and J lost 4 bases. This CDR3 has 15 residues. The germline V gene encodes CDR1 SQVTM and CDR2 ANQGSEA. CDR3 protein: CSVEGMREVYNEQFF. As DNA, the CDR3 is TGCAGCGTTGAGGGTATGCGGGAGGTATACAATGAGCAGTTCTTC.

This clonotype was detected ten times or more. This sequence joins TRBV20-1 and TRBJ1-2; TRBD1 aligns across 8 bases. Germline CDR1 reads DFQATT; CDR2 reads SNEGSKA (reference sequence). The trim removed 1 base at V and 5 bases at J, leaving 6 bases unmatched. The CDR3 length is 14 residues. This CDR3 is CSARVDRVAYGYTF. The CDR3 DNA reads as TGCAGTGCTAGAGTGGACAGGGTGGCGTATGGCTACACCTTC.

The chain couples TRBV29-1 to TRBJ1-1; tentatively, D is TRBD1 (6 bases). The CDR3 contains 14 residues. V shed 4 bases and J shed 1 base, with 13 bases lying between them. From germline, CDR1 is SQVTM and CDR2 ANQGSEA. DNA of the CDR3: TGCAGCGTTGGGACCCACAGGGAGAACACTGAAGCTTTCTTT. This translates into CSVGTHRENTEAFF.

CDR3 protein: CASSTAGGSQTQYF. DNA for the CDR3: TGTGCCAGCAGTACGGCGGGGGGGTCGCAGACCCAGTACTTC. The V gene is TRBV6-5, the J gene TRBJ2-5; 9 bases map to TRBD2. This CDR3 has 14 amino acids. CDR1 and CDR2 from the germline V gene are MNHEY and SVGAGI. With 5 bases clipped from V and 6 bases from J, the junction kept 7 bases outside the gene matches.

Only a few counts were recorded for this clonotype. The chain carries TRBV9 and TRBJ1-2, with 9 bases fitting TRBD1. Germline CDR1 and CDR2: SGDLS and YYNGEE. The CDR3 contains 18 residues. V lost 3 bases, J lost 6 bases, and 18 bases stayed unmatched. CDR3 region: CASSGLGQGYSMVDGYTF. CDR3 nucleotides: TGTGCCAGCAGCGGCCTCGGACAGGGGTACTCCATGGTAGATGGCTACACCTTC.

The chain recombines TRBV9 with TRBJ2-1; TRBD2 matches at 13 bases. Per the germline V gene, CDR1 is SGDLS and CDR2 is YYNGEE. The CDR3 loop spans 17 amino acids. After removal of 6 bases from V and 3 bases from J, the junction contained 9 bases not matched to a gene. The CDR3, as DNA: TGTGCCAGCACCCCGACGGGGACTAGCGGGATCTACAATGAGCAGTTCTTC. Its translation is CASTPTGTSGIYNEQFF.

This clonotype was recorded a few times. J is TRBJ2-2 and V is TRBV7-2; no firm D call. CDR1 is SGHTA and CDR2 is FQGNSA in the germline V gene. The CDR3 sequence is 13 residues long. Trimming removed 5 bases from V and 7 bases from J, with 11 bases in between. As DNA, the CDR3 is TGTGCCAGCAGCCTGCATTTGATCGGGGAGCTGTTTTTT. This codes for CASSLHLIGELFF.

The chain has TRBV5-1 and TRBJ1-2; tentative D call: TRBD1 (6 bases). V dropped 0 bases and J dropped 5 bases, with 11 bases sitting between them. This CDR3 region has 14 residues. Per the germline V gene, CDR1 is SGHRS and CDR2 is YFSETQ. Written as DNA, the CDR3 is TGCGCCAGCAGCTTGGCCCTGGGGGCGTATGGCTACACCTTC. Translated: CASSLALGAYGYTF. Full variable domain (missing parts from reference TRBV5-1 and TRBJ1-2): KAGVTQTPRYLIKTRGQQVTLSCSPISGHRSVSWYQQTPGQGLQFLFEYFSETQRNKGNFPGRFSGRQFSNSRSEMNVSTLELGDSALYLCASSLALGAYGYTFGSGTRLTVV.

V and J are TRBV5-5 and TRBJ2-7; no firm D call. The V end lost 4 bases, the J end lost 5 bases, and 13 bases lay between the germline ends. The CDR3 covers 13 residues. CDR1 is SGHKS and CDR2 is YYEKEE in the germline V gene (reference sequence). The CDR3: CASSRSDANEQYF. Written as DNA, the CDR3 is TGTGCCAGCAGCCGGTCGGATGCGAACGAGCAGTACTTC.

This clonotype appeared many times. This chain connects TRBV4-2 to TRBJ2-5; D gene uncertain. The CDR3 has 16 residues. CDR1 and CDR2 (germline): LGHNA, YNFKEQ. Trimming took 0 bases from V and 2 from J, leaving 13 bases between them. CDR3 loop: CASSQELRRGQETQYF. CDR3 DNA: TGTGCCAGCAGCCAAGAGCTCCGTAGAGGACAAGAGACCCAGTACTTC.

J is TRBJ2-7 and V is TRBV28; D unresolved. V dropped 5 bases and J dropped 4 bases, with 12 bases sitting between them. Per the germline V gene, CDR1 is MDHEN and CDR2 is SYDVKM. CDR3 length equals 13 residues. CDR3 protein: CASSPRMSYEQYF. The CDR3 nucleotides are TGTGCCAGCAGTCCGAGAATGTCTTACGAGCAGTACTTC.

This clonotype has a handful of counts. This chain connects TRBV10-3 to TRBJ2-3, with 8 bases that match TRBD2. CDR1 is ENHRY, CDR2 SYGVKD, per germline. CDR3 length: 13 residues. Trimming took 7 bases from V and 1 from J; bases not matched to a gene: 1. The CDR3 DNA reads TGTGCCATCACGGGGGGGCGCACAGATACGCAGTATTTT. As protein: CAITGGRTDTQYF.

CDR3 sequence reads: CANQAAVPPNQETQYF. CDR3 sequence (DNA): TGTGCCAATCAAGCAGCGGTGCCACCTAACCAAGAGACCCAGTACTTC. V is TRBV24-1 and J is TRBJ2-5; weak D call: TRBD2 (5 bases). CDR3 length: 16 amino acids. CDR1 and CDR2 (germline): KGHDR, SFDVKD. V gave up 11 bases and J gave up 0 bases, with 21 bases separating them.

The rearrangement uses TRBV30 and TRBJ2-2; TRBD1 might be the D (5 bases). In germline, CDR1 is GTSNPN, CDR2 SVGIG (reference sequence). V dropped 2 bases and J dropped 4 bases, with 20 bases sitting between them. This CDR3 spans 17 amino acids. The CDR3 is CAWSWRSTGLGTGELFF. The CDR3 DNA reads TGTGCCTGGAGTTGGCGTAGCACAGGTTTAGGCACCGGGGAGCTGTTTTTT.

The chain combines TRBV10-3 with TRBJ2-7; a weak D match, TRBD2 (6 bases). This CDR3 comprises 14 residues. CDR1 ENHRY and CDR2 SYGVKD come from the germline V gene. Trimming pared 4 bases from V and 3 bases from J, leaving 13 bases between. CDR3 nucleotide sequence: TGTGCCATCAGTGGGAGGGAGAGCCTCTACGAGCAGTACTTC. This sequence encodes CAISGRESLYEQYF.

This clonotype was detected only a few times. The V and J genes are TRBV4-3 and TRBJ1-2; TRBD1 is a possible D gene (5 bases). The V end was cut by 2 bases, the J end by 8 bases, with 18 bases between. The CDR3 covers 15 residues. The germline V gene has CDR1 LGHNA and CDR2 YSLEER. The CDR3 bases are TGCGCCAGCAGCCAACAAGGGACCGCGGGGCGAGGCTACACCTTC. Translated: CASSQQGTAGRGYTF.

The sample holds a few counts of this clonotype. J is TRBJ2-2 and V is TRBV27; D ambiguous. Per germline, CDR1 MNHEY and CDR2 SMNVEV (reference sequence). V was pared by 3 bases and J by 2 bases, with 7 bases between. The CDR3 extends over 14 amino acids. CDR3 in amino acids: CASSFFTNTGELFF. The CDR3 bases are TGTGCCAGCAGTTTTTTCACTAACACCGGGGAGCTGTTTTTT.

This clonotype was observed a few times. The chain has TRBV5-1 and TRBJ1-1; 7 bases are a match to TRBD1. The CDR3 is 15 residues long. Germline-derived CDR1 and CDR2 are SGHRS and YFSETQ. Unmatched junction bases numbered 10, after V lost 4 bases and J lost 4 bases. CDR3 DNA sequence: TGCGCCAGCAGCCCGGGAAGGGGGCCGGTCACTGAAGCTTTCTTT. It is translated as CASSPGRGPVTEAFF.

The gene calls are TRBV7-2 and TRBJ2-1; 7 nucleotides match TRBD1. Germline V CDR1 and CDR2: SGHTA, FQGNSA. The CDR3 length is 14 residues. After removal of 5 bases from V and 8 bases from J, the junction contained 9 bases not matched to a gene. CDR3 DNA sequence: TGTGCCAGCAGCCTCAGACAGGGACCTGATGAGCAGTTCTTC. Amino acids: CASSLRQGPDEQFF.

This clonotype has only a few counts. CDR3 sequence (DNA): TGCGCCAGCAGCCAAGATTCGCAGGGGGCCTACGAGCAGTACTTC. It yields the protein CASSQDSQGAYEQYF. This sequence joins TRBV4-3 and TRBJ2-7, with 7 bases that match TRBD1. Germline CDR1 and CDR2: LGHNA and YSLEER. V lost 0 bases to trimming and J lost 2 bases; unmatched junction nucleotides: 4. This CDR3 is built from 15 residues.

This clonotype was picked up a small number of times. CDR3 DNA: TGCGCCAGCACCAGATCGGGACTACCCAGCGACGAGCAGTACTTC. Encoded protein: CASTRSGLPSDEQYF. V gene TRBV5-1 combines with J gene TRBJ2-7; 7 bases are a match to TRBD2. Trimming at V came to 6 bases and at J to 5 bases, leaving 14 bases not matched to a gene. The CDR3 runs 15 residues. In germline, CDR1 is SGHRS, CDR2 YFSETQ. Full variable domain (outside the CDR3, taken from reference TRBV5-1 and TRBJ2-7): KAGVTQTPRYLIKTRGQQVTLSCSPISGHRSVSWYQQTPGQGLQFLFEYFSETQRNKGNFPGRFSGRQFSNSRSEMNVSTLELGDSALYLCASTRSGLPSDEQYFGPGTRLTVT.

In this sample, this clonotype turned up many times. J is TRBJ1-2 and V is TRBV5-1, with 9 bases that match TRBD1. The junction had 6 bases not matched to a gene; V was cut back by 2 bases and J by 4 bases. This CDR3 comprises 15 residues. Germline CDR1 SGHRS, CDR2 YFSETQ. CDR3: CASSFSGTGSYGYTF. The CDR3 DNA is TGCGCCAGCAGCTTTTCCGGGACAGGGTCCTATGGCTACACCTTC. The full variable domain, completed using reference TRBV5-1 and TRBJ1-2, is KAGVTQTPRYLIKTRGQQVTLSCSPISGHRSVSWYQQTPGQGLQFLFEYFSETQRNKGNFPGRFSGRQFSNSRSEMNVSTLELGDSALYLCASSFSGTGSYGYTFGSGTRLTVV.

This clonotype appeared a few times. The chain joins TRBV4-2 to TRBJ2-3; 9 bases are a match to TRBD2. This CDR3 is built from 14 residues. Germline V gene lookup returns CDR1 LGHNA and CDR2 YNFKEQ. Trimming took 6 bases from V and 5 from J; bases not matched to a gene: 6. CDR3 coding DNA: TGTGCCAGCAGGACTAGCGGTGGCCGAGATACGCAGTATTTT. Its translation: CASRTSGGRDTQYF.

This clonotype came up a few times. The chain employs TRBV20-1 and TRBJ2-1; TRBD2 matches 8 bases. Germline CDR1 reads DFQATT; CDR2 reads SNEGSKA (reference sequence). V gave up 6 bases and J gave up 9 bases; unmatched junction bases: 10. The CDR3 contains 13 residues. CDR3 sequence (DNA): TGCAGTGCCCCCGGGAGGGCCACCAGTGAGCAGTTCTTC. Translated: CSAPGRATSEQFF.